The TCR beta chain under discussion was sequenced for a study of graft-versus-host responses after intestinal transplantation. In the study overall: Each recipient received a multivisceral, liver-intestinal, or isolated intestinal graft. Each patient got anti-thymocyte globulin induction, then tacrolimus and steroids for roughly 3 years.

Whole-study results and caveats: Peak circulating GvH clone levels were associated with early post-transplant HvG declines. Some GvH clones were seen earlier in gut or blood, suggesting intestinal origin.

Of note for this clone: Its antigen is unknown.

Only in-frame clones appear in the TCRdb table, and some are missing; sequencing was by immunoSEQ multiplex PCR. Of roughly 130,000 clones listed, around 90% are singletons. Germline V gene data show CDR1 as SGHTA and CDR2 as FQGTGA. There are 16 residues in the CDR3. V trimming: 5 bases; J trimming: 5 bases; junction bases outside the gene matches: 6. The chain couples TRBV7-3 to TRBJ2-5; TRBD2 matches at 15 bases. Specimen: unstimulated CD4+ T cells sorted from spleen or lymph node cells, collected before intestinal transplant. This receptor was obtained from a human donor who received an intestinal transplant. CDR3 residues: CASSPGLAGGGETQYF. CDR3 nucleotide sequence: TGTGCCAGCAGCCCCGGACTAGCGGGAGGGGGGGAGACCCAGTACTTC.